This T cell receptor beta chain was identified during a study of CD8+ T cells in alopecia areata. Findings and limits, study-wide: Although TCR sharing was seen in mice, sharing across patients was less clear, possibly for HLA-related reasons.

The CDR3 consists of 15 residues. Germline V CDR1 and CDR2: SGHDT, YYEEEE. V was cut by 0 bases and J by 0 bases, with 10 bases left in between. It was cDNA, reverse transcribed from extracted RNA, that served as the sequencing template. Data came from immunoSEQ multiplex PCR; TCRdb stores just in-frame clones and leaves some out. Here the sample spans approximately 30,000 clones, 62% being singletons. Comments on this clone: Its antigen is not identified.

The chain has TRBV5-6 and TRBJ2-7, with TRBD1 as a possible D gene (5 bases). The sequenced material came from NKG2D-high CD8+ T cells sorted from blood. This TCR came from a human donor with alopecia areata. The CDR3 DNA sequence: TGTGCCAGCAGCTTGGTGTGGGGCAGCTCCTACGAGCAGTACTTC. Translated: CASSLVWGSSYEQYF.